What follows are 17 T cell receptor beta chains derived from one specimen sequenced in a study of shared clonotypes between healthy human individuals. The protocol was immunoSEQ multiplex PCR, while the TCRdb copy is restricted to in-frame clones and leaves out a portion. Among about 800,000 clones, 95% to 97% were seen once, and the ten largest hold less than 0.25%. Positive CCR7 selection of CD45RO-negative cells yielded the naive CD8 cells, and terminally differentiated effector memory CD45RA+ cells were excluded. Source material: naive CD8+ T cells sorted from blood. Every receptor here comes from a man in his thirties or forties in good health.

The J gene is TRBJ2-7, the V gene TRBV6-8; TRBD2 matches 14 bases. J was trimmed by 1 base and V by 5 bases; bases with no gene match: 7. The CDR3 runs 17 residues. Germline-derived CDR1 and CDR2 are MNHGY and SAAAGT. This CDR3 reads CASSPGLAGANSYEQYF. CDR3 in DNA: TGTGCCAGCAGTCCGGGACTAGCGGGAGCGAATTCCTACGAGCAGTACTTC.

The chain has TRBV27 and TRBJ2-3; D may be TRBD1 or TRBD2 (5 bases each). The CDR3 has 14 amino acids. CDR1 and CDR2 (germline): MNHEY, SMNVEV (reference sequence). Trimming took 3 bases from V and 4 from J, leaving 11 bases between them. The CDR3 DNA sequence: TGTGCCAGCAGTTTCCCCGGGGCTTCAGATACGCAGTATTTT. This codes for CASSFPGASDTQYF.

This clone was counted a single time. The chain uses TRBV7-2 and TRBJ2-7, with 9 bases fitting TRBD1. Trimming at V came to 5 bases and at J to 3 bases, leaving 11 bases not matched to a gene. Germline-derived CDR1 and CDR2 are SGHTA and FQGNSA. The CDR3 sequence is 16 residues long. In DNA form, the CDR3 reads TGTGCCAGCAGCCCTTTGACGGGACAGGGTGTCTACGAGCAGTACTTC. It translates to CASSPLTGQGVYEQYF.

The chain links TRBV6-1 to TRBJ2-7, with 7 bases aligning to TRBD2. This CDR3 comprises 17 residues. CDR1 MNHNS and CDR2 SASEGT come from the germline V gene. V shed 3 bases, J shed 2 bases, and the junction held 13 bases outside the gene matches. In DNA, the CDR3 is TGTGCCAGCAGTGAGATGGTAGCGGGCGCCCTGGCCTACGAGCAGTACTTC. As protein: CASSEMVAGALAYEQYF.

J is TRBJ1-3 and V is TRBV11-2; TRBD1 might be the D (6 bases). CDR3 size: 14 residues. Germline V gene sequence: CDR1 SGHAT, CDR2 FQNNGV. The V end was cut by 3 bases, the J end by 2 bases, with 8 bases between. The CDR3 DNA reads TGTGCCAGCAGCTTCGGGGGCACTGGAAACACCATATATTTT. Protein sequence: CASSFGGTGNTIYF.

The chain links TRBV10-3 to TRBJ2-3; possibly TRBD2 for D (6 bases). This CDR3 has 13 residues. CDR1 is ENHRY and CDR2 is SYGVKD in the germline V gene. Trimming stripped 4 bases from V and 5 bases from J, with 10 bases between. DNA of the CDR3: TGTGCCATCAGTGTCGGGACTGAAGATACGCAGTATTTT. Protein sequence: CAISVGTEDTQYF.

This chain links TRBV28 with TRBJ1-3; tentatively, D is TRBD1 (5 bases). The length of the CDR3 is 14 residues. The germline V gene encodes CDR1 MDHEN and CDR2 SYDVKM. The V end was cut by 3 bases, the J end by 2 bases, with 8 bases between. Written as DNA, the CDR3 is TGTGCCAGCAGTTTTCCAGGGACTGGAAACACCATATATTTT. Translated, it gives CASSFPGTGNTIYF.

V gene TRBV14 combines with J gene TRBJ2-1; TRBD2 matches at 14 bases. Losses at the gene ends were 4 bases for V and 9 bases for J; bases not matched to a gene: 11. The CDR3 totals 17 residues. Germline-derived CDR1 and CDR2 are SGHDN and FVKESK. CDR3 DNA sequence: TGTGCCAGCAGCCGGCATACGGGACTAGCGGGAGTATTTGAGCAGTTCTTC. Protein sequence: CASSRHTGLAGVFEQFF.

The rearrangement links TRBV7-2 to TRBJ2-1; TRBD1 is a possible D gene (5 bases). Per germline, CDR1 SGHTA and CDR2 FQGNSA. This CDR3 is 15 amino acids long. V lost 3 bases and J lost 3, with 12 bases in between. The CDR3 sequence is CASSFRQFSYNEQFF. The CDR3 bases are TGTGCCAGCAGCTTTCGACAGTTTAGCTACAATGAGCAGTTCTTC.

The rearrangement uses TRBV6-4 and TRBJ1-2; the D gene is possibly TRBD1 (6 bases). This CDR3 comprises 15 residues. Per germline, CDR1 MRHNA and CDR2 SNTAGT. With 4 bases removed from V and 6 bases from J, the gap between germline ends came to 18 bases. In DNA form, the CDR3 reads TGTGCCAGCAGTGTAGGGGGGGGCGGAAGAAATGGCTACACCTTC. Translating gives CASSVGGGGRNGYTF.

This chain joins TRBV7-8 and TRBJ2-3; weak D call: TRBD2 (6 bases). Germline loops: CDR1 SGHVS, CDR2 FQNEAQ. Trimming removed 1 base at V and 3 bases at J, with 11 bases between. The CDR3 length is 15 residues. The CDR3 coding sequence is TGTGCCAGCAGCTTAGAGAGGGACTTAACAGATACGCAGTATTTT. This gives the protein CASSLERDLTDTQYF. Variable domain in full (rest from reference TRBV7-8 and TRBJ2-3): GAGVSQSPRYKVAKRGQDVALRCDPISGHVSLFWYQQALGQGPEFLTYFQNEAQLDKSGLPSDRFFAERPEGSVSTLKIQRTQQEDSAVYLCASSLERDLTDTQYFGPGTRLTVL.

This sequence joins TRBV10-3 and TRBJ1-5; a weak D match, TRBD1 (5 bases). This CDR3 is 15 amino acids long. Germline CDR1 and CDR2: ENHRY and SYGVKD. V was cut by 3 bases and J by 4 bases, with 13 bases left in between. The CDR3 spells CAISDPGHGNQPQHF. CDR3 sequence (DNA): TGTGCCATCAGTGACCCCGGACACGGGAATCAGCCCCAGCATTTT.

The chain carries TRBV2 and TRBJ1-1, with a weak D call TRBD1 (5 bases). The CDR3 is 15 amino acids. The V gene's germline CDR1 is SNHLY and CDR2 FYNNEI. V gave up 1 base and J gave up 1 base, with 10 bases separating them. The CDR3 loop is CASSEDGGPNTEAFF. CDR3 coding DNA: TGTGCCAGCAGTGAAGACGGGGGACCGAACACTGAAGCTTTCTTT.

The chain combines TRBV9 with TRBJ2-1; D is perhaps TRBD2 (5 bases). V lost 0 bases and J lost 8, with 18 bases in between. The CDR3 loop spans 16 amino acids. Germline V lookup: CDR1 SGDLS, CDR2 YYNGEE. The CDR3 reads CASSVEGDLRLDEQFF. CDR3 DNA: TGTGCCAGCAGCGTAGAGGGAGACCTTCGTCTCGATGAGCAGTTCTTC.

The chain has TRBV4-1 and TRBJ2-2; D gene uncertain. Trimming took off 2 bases at V and 6 bases at J, with 19 bases between the two ends. The length of the CDR3 is 17 residues. Per the germline V gene, CDR1 is MGHRA and CDR2 is YSYEKL. The CDR3 protein is CASSQLPSGRQAGELFF. The CDR3 DNA sequence: TGCGCCAGCAGCCAACTTCCCTCGGGCCGGCAAGCCGGGGAGCTGTTTTTT.

The V gene is TRBV29-1, the J gene TRBJ2-7; 7 bases match TRBD1. V lost 5 bases to trimming and J lost 0 bases; unmatched junction nucleotides: 4. Per germline, CDR1 SQVTM and CDR2 ANQGSEA. This CDR3 region has 13 residues. The CDR3 DNA reads as TGCAGCGTTAGGGACAGCTCCTCCTACGAGCAGTACTTC. It yields the protein CSVRDSSSYEQYF.

J is TRBJ2-7 and V is TRBV6-5, with D unclear. V was cut by 2 bases and J by 7 bases, with 9 bases left in between. Germline V lookup: CDR1 MNHEY, CDR2 SVGAGI. The CDR3 spans 12 residues. The CDR3 reads CASSYPLGEQYF. The CDR3, as DNA: TGTGCCAGCAGTTACCCCCTCGGGGAGCAGTACTTC.